Sequencing of this T cell receptor beta chain was carried out in a study of circulating and synovial CD4+ cells in juvenile arthritis. The data were produced by immunoSEQ multiplex PCR, yet TCRdb's version contains in-frame clones alone and is incomplete. The table lists 2,500 to 4,000 clones, less than 85% of them singletons. CDR3 length: 14 amino acids. CDR1 and CDR2 from the germline V gene are KGHSH and LQKENI. V dropped 1 base and J dropped 1 base, with 8 bases sitting between them. This clone was picked up one time. The sequenced material came from CD4+ T cells from synovial fluid. This receptor was obtained from a human donor with juvenile idiopathic arthritis. V usage is TRBV18 and J usage is TRBJ2-7, with unresolved D. CDR3 residues: CASSPRAESYEQYF. The DNA for the CDR3 is TGTGCCAGCTCACCACGGGCAGAATCCTACGAGCAGTACTTC.